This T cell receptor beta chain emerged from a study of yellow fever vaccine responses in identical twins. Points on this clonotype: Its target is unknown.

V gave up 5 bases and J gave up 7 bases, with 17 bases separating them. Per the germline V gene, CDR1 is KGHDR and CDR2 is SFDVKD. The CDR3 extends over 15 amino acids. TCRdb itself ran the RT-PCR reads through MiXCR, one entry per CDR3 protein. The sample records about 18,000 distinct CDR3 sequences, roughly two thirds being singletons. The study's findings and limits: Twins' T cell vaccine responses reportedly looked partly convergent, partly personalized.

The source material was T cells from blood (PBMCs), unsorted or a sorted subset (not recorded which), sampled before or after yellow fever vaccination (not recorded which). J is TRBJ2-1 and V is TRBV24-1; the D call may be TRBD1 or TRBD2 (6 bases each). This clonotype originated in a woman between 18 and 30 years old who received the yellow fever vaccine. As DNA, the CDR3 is TGTGCCACCAGTGTCCTAAGTGGGGGGCGGAATGAGCAGTTCTTC. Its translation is CATSVLSGGRNEQFF.